The T cell receptor beta chain described here comes from a study of T cell changes during pregnancy in multiple sclerosis. Clones were sequenced by immunoSEQ multiplex PCR, and TCRdb holds only the in-frame ones, with some missing. Of about 40,000 clones listed, roughly nine tenths were seen once; the top ten hold 0.51%. The TCR was taken from a female donor with multiple sclerosis, enrolled in a pregnancy study. Sequencing was performed on CD4+ T cells from peripheral blood mononuclear cells, taken in the first trimester of pregnancy.

CDR3 in DNA: TGTGCCAGCAGTGGGTTGCCCGGGGGTTACTATGGCTACACCTTC. Its protein product is CASSGLPGGYYGYTF. The rearrangement links TRBV25-1 to TRBJ1-2; the D gene is possibly TRBD1 (5 bases). Germline CDR1 MGHDK, CDR2 SYGVNS. The CDR3 covers 15 residues. Trimming cost V 4 bases and J 3 bases, with 15 bases left between them.